This TCR beta chain stems from a study of technical replicates of blood from a few donors. This clone was seen more than once but under ten times. J was trimmed by 5 bases and V by 6 bases; bases with no gene match: 4. The CDR3 has 15 residues. CDR1 is SEHNR, CDR2 FQNEAQ, per germline (reference sequence). Generated by immunoSEQ multiplex PCR, the TCRdb table keeps only in-frame clones and is missing some. The data hold roughly 14,000 clones, with approximately 88% observed a single time. The receptor was derived from a human donor in good health. The source material was PBMCs. The V gene is TRBV7-9, the J gene TRBJ2-1; TRBD2 aligns across 13 bases. The CDR3 nucleotides read TGTGCCAGCAGGTTGGGACTAGCGGGGAACAATGAGCAGTTCTTC. Its protein product is CASRLGLAGNNEQFF.